Listed below are T cell receptor beta chains from one sample, sequenced in a study of blood T cell repertoires in COVID-19. Sequencing used immunoSEQ multiplex PCR; TCRdb keeps in-frame clones, though not all of them. The data contain around 180,000 clones, roughly 80% of them singletons. Source material: PBMCs or T cells enriched from blood (not recorded which). Receptors originate from a middle-aged man who had recovered from COVID-19. The CDR3 runs from the conserved cysteine through the conserved F or W. The order of the fields is V gene, D gene, clone size, J gene, CDR3 DNA, CDR3 protein. A D gene is named only where the DNA matches it firmly. The size entry is marked missing in some rows and otherwise reads once, few, many or a size class.

V: TRBV27
D: .
size: .
J: TRBJ1-2
DNA: TGTGCCAGCAGTCCGACAGGAGCTAACTATGGCTACACCTTC
CDR3: CASSPTGANYGYTF

V: TRBV29-1
D: .
size: .
J: TRBJ2-7
DNA: TGCAGCGTTGAAGGGGGGCACCGGGAACCCTACGAGCAGTACTTC
CDR3: CSVEGGHREPYEQYF

V: TRBV20-1
D: TRBD1
size: .
J: TRBJ1-6
DNA: TGCAGTGCTAGTGTGGGACAGAATAATTCACCCCTCCACTTT
CDR3: CSASVGQNNSPLHF

V: TRBV24-1
D: .
size: .
J: TRBJ2-1
DNA: TGTGCCACCGCCTCAGGGCCCCCCGGAGAGCAGTTCTTC
CDR3: CATASGPPGEQFF

V: TRBV18
D: TRBD1
size: .
J: TRBJ1-4
DNA: TGTGCCAGCTCACCCGGGACAGGGGGAAATGAAAAACTGTTTTTT
CDR3: CASSPGTGGNEKLFF

V: TRBV5-1
D: .
size: .
J: TRBJ2-2
DNA: TGCGCCAGCAGCTCCGCCCAGGCAAGCACCGGGGAGCTGTTTTTT
CDR3: CASSSAQASTGELFF

V: TRBV7-8
D: .
size: .
J: TRBJ2-7
DNA: TGTGCCAGCAGCTTAGCAACGGGCAGGGACGAGCAGTACTTC
CDR3: CASSLATGRDEQYF

V: TRBV3-1/TRBV3-2
D: TRBD1
size: .
J: TRBJ1-1
DNA: TGTGCCAGCAGCCAATCTTCTATTGCGTGGGGTCGGGGACAGCGGGCTGAAGCTTTCTTT
CDR3: CASSQSSIAWGRGQRAEAFF

V: TRBV19
D: TRBD1
size: .
J: TRBJ1-5
DNA: TGTGCCAGTACCACGACAGGGAATCAGCCCCAGCATTTT
CDR3: CASTTTGNQPQHF

V: TRBV5-6
D: .
size: .
J: TRBJ1-2
DNA: TGTGCCAGCAGCTTGGCAGGAACTAACTATGGCTACACCTTC
CDR3: CASSLAGTNYGYTF

V: TRBV6-5
D: .
size: .
J: TRBJ1-1
DNA: TGTGCCAGCAGTTACTCGAGGGGGGGCCAGGACACTGAAGCTTTCTTT
CDR3: CASSYSRGGQDTEAFF

V: TRBV7-9
D: .
size: .
J: TRBJ1-2
DNA: TGTGCCAGCAGCTTAGCCCCCGGGAATTATGGCTACACCTTC
CDR3: CASSLAPGNYGYTF

V: TRBV6-5
D: .
size: .
J: TRBJ1-2
DNA: TGTGCCAGCGGAAGGACGGGAGCTAACTATGGCTACACCTTC
CDR3: CASGRTGANYGYTF

V: TRBV5-1
D: .
size: .
J: TRBJ1-3
DNA: TGCGCCAGCAGCTTGGATGCGGGCTCTGGAAACACCATATATTTT
CDR3: CASSLDAGSGNTIYF

V: TRBV3-1/TRBV3-2
D: .
size: .
J: TRBJ2-7
DNA: TGTGCCAGCAGCCAAGGGAGCGAGCAGTACTTC
CDR3: CASSQGSEQYF

V: TRBV7-9
D: .
size: .
J: TRBJ2-7
DNA: TGTGCCAGCAGCTCCAGCACAGGGCTCGAGCAGTACTTC
CDR3: CASSSSTGLEQYF

V: TRBV11-2
D: .
size: .
J: TRBJ2-7
DNA: TGTGCCAGCAGCTTAGGAGCAGGGGGGTCCTACGAGCAGTACTTC
CDR3: CASSLGAGGSYEQYF

V: TRBV29-1
D: TRBD1
size: .
J: TRBJ2-7
DNA: TGCAGCGTTCTGACAGGGGTCAGCTCCTACGAGCAGTACTTC
CDR3: CSVLTGVSSYEQYF

V: TRBV2
D: .
size: .
J: TRBJ1-1
DNA: TGTGCCAGCCGGACAGAGGGGCCTGACACTGAAGCTTTCTTT
CDR3: CASRTEGPDTEAFF

V: TRBV28
D: TRBD1
size: .
J: TRBJ1-6
DNA: TGTGCCAGCACTACAGGGGGCTCCCTATCCCTCCACTTT
CDR3: CASTTGGSLSLHF

V: TRBV7-2
D: TRBD2
size: .
J: TRBJ2-3
DNA: TGTGCCAGCAGCCGCGAAAGCGGGGGGTCGGGTGCGCAGTATTTT
CDR3: CASSRESGGSGAQYF

V: TRBV5-1
D: TRBD1
size: few
J: TRBJ2-2
DNA: TGCGCCAGCGGAACAGGGGTCGCCGGGGAGCTGTTTTTT
CDR3: CASGTGVAGELFF

V: TRBV30
D: TRBD1
size: .
J: TRBJ1-5
DNA: TGTGCCTGGAGTATCGGACAGGGTTACAATCAGCCCCAGCATTTT
CDR3: CAWSIGQGYNQPQHF

V: TRBV18
D: TRBD1
size: .
J: TRBJ1-6
DNA: TGTGCCAGCTCACCACCTGGGACAGTTAATTCACCCCTCCACTTT
CDR3: CASSPPGTVNSPLHF

V: TRBV28
D: TRBD1
size: .
J: TRBJ2-7
DNA: TGTGCCAGCAGTCCCATCCGGGGTTCACGGACAGGGGGGTACGAGCAGTACTTC
CDR3: CASSPIRGSRTGGYEQYF

V: TRBV12-3/TRBV12-4
D: .
size: .
J: TRBJ2-7
DNA: TGTGCCAGCAGTACTAGGTTTTCCGAGCAGTACTTC
CDR3: CASSTRFSEQYF

V: TRBV30
D: .
size: .
J: TRBJ1-1
DNA: TGTGCCTGGGAACAGGGCTTCGGGAACACTGAAGCTTTCTTT
CDR3: CAWEQGFGNTEAFF

V: TRBV19
D: TRBD1
size: once
J: TRBJ1-2
DNA: TGTGCCAGTAGTATTTGGGGACAGGGCTTATATGGCTACACCTTC
CDR3: CASSIWGQGLYGYTF

V: TRBV7-3
D: TRBD1
size: .
J: TRBJ1-3
DNA: TGTGCCAGCAGCCCCGGGGACAGTTCCTCCTCTGGAAACACCATATATTTT
CDR3: CASSPGDSSSSGNTIYF

V: TRBV15
D: .
size: few
J: TRBJ1-4
DNA: TGTGCCACCAGCAGAGATCCGCCAGGGAATGAAAAACTGTTTTTT
CDR3: CATSRDPPGNEKLFF

V: TRBV5-8
D: .
size: .
J: TRBJ1-2
DNA: TGTGCCAGCAGCCAAAGGGGTCCACTCTCCTATGGCAGGACCTTC
CDR3: CASSQRGPLSYGRTF

V: TRBV6-5
D: .
size: .
J: TRBJ1-3
DNA: TGTGCCAGCAGTTACGTCCGAACAGTATCTGGAAACACCATATATTTT
CDR3: CASSYVRTVSGNTIYF

V: TRBV11-2
D: .
size: .
J: TRBJ2-3
DNA: TGTGCCAGCAGCTTAGGGGGCAGGATCAGCACAGATACGCAGTATTTT
CDR3: CASSLGGRISTDTQYF

V: TRBV4-1
D: TRBD1
size: .
J: TRBJ1-1
DNA: TGCGCCAGCAGCCAAGTTAAGGGACAGGGGGCGACTGAAGCTTTCTTT
CDR3: CASSQVKGQGATEAFF

V: TRBV9
D: TRBD2
size: few
J: TRBJ2-3
DNA: TGTGCCAGCAGCGTAGGTAGCGGGGGGGCAGGAGATACGCAGTATTTT
CDR3: CASSVGSGGAGDTQYF

V: TRBV5-1
D: TRBD1
size: .
J: TRBJ1-1
DNA: TGCGCCAGCAGCTTGGAAAGGGGGCGCGCTGAAGCTTTCTTT
CDR3: CASSLERGRAEAFF

V: TRBV30
D: TRBD1
size: .
J: TRBJ1-3
DNA: TGTGCCTGGAGTCTCGGACCAGGGGGAAGGACTGGAAACACCATATATTTT
CDR3: CAWSLGPGGRTGNTIYF

V: TRBV4-1
D: .
size: .
J: TRBJ1-1
DNA: TGCGCCAGCAGGACGCAGGTGAACACTGAAGCTTTCTTT
CDR3: CASRTQVNTEAFF

V: TRBV6-5
D: .
size: .
J: TRBJ2-5
DNA: TGTGCCAGCAGTTCAGGCGCTTGGGAGACCCAGTACTTC
CDR3: CASSSGAWETQYF

V: TRBV6-5
D: TRBD1
size: .
J: TRBJ2-5
DNA: TGTGCCAGCAGTCTGGGACAGGGAAACCTTTACTTC
CDR3: CASSLGQGNLYF

V: TRBV7-2
D: TRBD1
size: .
J: TRBJ2-7
DNA: TGTGCCAGCAGCTCGACCGGGACAGACCTCGAGCAGTACTTC
CDR3: CASSSTGTDLEQYF